A single sample is the source of the 4 T cell receptor beta chains below, sequenced in a study of shared clonotypes between healthy human individuals (dated by TCRdb to the early 2020s). Library preparation used the immunoSEQ multiplex PCR assay. Here the immuneACCESS table is served through TCRdb, limited to in-frame sequences with V and J called. Missing clones are a known gap in these copies; in checked studies unresolved V genes cover under half, and the rest lacks a known reason. This sample is represented by under 1,900,000 clones; just under 99% of them were singletons. Over 0.3% of the sample is held by the ten biggest clonotypes. The material sequenced was naive CD4+ T cells sorted from blood. The cell subset or site label, read with the paper, signifies: CD45RA+ positively selected. The receptors stem from a man aged 25-45 years in good health.

Comment on this clone: Other DNA sequences in the sample encode the same CDR3. V and J are TRBV11-2 and TRBJ2-1; D unclear. Trimming left V 4 bases short and J 0 bases short, with 7 bases between. CDR3 length equals 14 residues. Germline-derived CDR1 and CDR2 are SGHAT and FQNNGV. CDR3 sequence reads: CASSSGSSYNEQFF. Written as DNA, the CDR3 is TGTGCCAGCAGCTCGGGTAGCTCCTACAATGAGCAGTTCTTC.

As DNA, the CDR3 is TGCGCCAGCAGCCAGGGCCCCCTAGGAGTCCGGGCCGGGGAGCTGTTTTTT. Encoded protein: CASSQGPLGVRAGELFF. This chain links TRBV4-1 with TRBJ2-2, with no clear D. V was trimmed by 3 bases and J by 6 bases, leaving 20 bases between them. Germline CDR1 and CDR2: MGHRA and YSYEKL. The CDR3 sequence is 17 residues long.

The CDR3 protein is CASSENQGLGPDTIYF. CDR3 DNA sequence: TGCGCCAGCAGTGAGAATCAGGGACTTGGGCCAGACACCATATATTTT. The chain uses TRBV10-2 and TRBJ1-3; TRBD1 might be the D (5 bases). This CDR3 spans 16 amino acids. CDR1 WSHSY and CDR2 SAAADI come from the germline V gene. Trimming cost V 2 bases and J 8 bases, with 19 bases left between them.

This chain links TRBV25-1 with TRBJ2-7, with 8 bases matching TRBD1. This CDR3 spans 15 amino acids. CDR1 and CDR2 from the germline V gene are MGHDK and SYGVNS. J gave up 0 bases and V 6 bases, and 7 bases lay outside the gene matches. The CDR3 DNA reads as TGTGCCAGCAGGACGGACAGGGCCAGCTCCTACGAGCAGTACTTC. Its translation: CASRTDRASSYEQYF.